One T cell receptor beta chain is described in this entry. This entry comes from a study of cytomegalovirus exposure and HLA in healthy donors. Primers for the PCR totalled 60 Vbeta and 13 Jbeta. Assay used: immunoSEQ multiplex PCR; TCRdb lists only in-frame clones, some missing. The table shows 200,000 or so clones, with roughly 80% occurring only once. CDR1 LGHNA and CDR2 YSLEER come from the germline V gene. The CDR3 has 16 residues. The junction had 10 bases not matched to a gene; V was cut back by 1 base and J by 5 bases. The TCR was taken from a man in his thirties or forties in good health and CMV-seronegative. J is TRBJ2-7 and V is TRBV4-3, with TRBD1 identical over 8 bases. Sequencing was done on a sample of PBMCs. CDR3 nucleotides: TGCGCCAGCAGCCAAGCCGGAACAGGGGGTCTAGACGAGCAGTACTTC. Encoded protein: CASSQAGTGGLDEQYF.